This T cell receptor (beta chain) was profiled in a study of blood T cell repertoires in COVID-19 (dated by TCRdb to the early 2020s). Regarding the research as a whole: Collaborator samples came from the United States, Italy and Spain and covered acute and convalescent phases of COVID-19. The material from the prospective study consisted of cDNA or gDNA derived from T cells, B-cell-depleted T cells, or PBMCs. The dataset comprised deeply sampled blood TCRbeta repertoires from subjects exposed to, actively infected with, or recovered from COVID-19. The repertoires were released in a freely available public database meant as a resource for research on the immune response to SARS-CoV-2. Samples were obtained from the ongoing ImmuneRACE study (first 160 participants) and from 1,254 subjects provided by 6 global collaborators. Sample metadata almost always included a de-identified subject ID, COVID-19 status, age in years and sex. Where HLA class I and class II types were available, the types were taken from metadata supplied by the sample provider, not from assay-based typing.

In the prospective study, participants were about 18 to 89 years old, resided in fewer than 25 geographic areas of the United States, and were enrolled through a virtual design. In the prospective study, cohorts were assigned on the basis of participant-reported clinical history obtained from a screening survey and a study questionnaire. Each participant in the prospective study had whole blood, serum and a nasopharyngeal or oropharyngeal swab collected by mobile phlebotomists. Additional blood draws and questionnaires over an approximately two-month period could optionally be provided by prospective study participants. Blood samples from the prospective study were shipped frozen or at room temperature prior to DNA extraction. The germline V gene provides CDR1 SGHDT and CDR2 YYEEEE. Unmatched junction bases come to 6, with V trimmed by 3 bases and J by 4 bases. The CDR3, from cysteine to phenylalanine, totals 14 residues. This entry keeps only the CDR3 DNA: 42 bases, framed from base 1.

The immunoSEQ Assay, a bias-controlled multiplex PCR, was used to amplify TCRbeta CDR3 regions from genomic DNA. Regarding the original processing steps: The number of nucleated cells in each sample was estimated by amplification of reference gene primers within the assay. Sequence reads were collapsed and filtered to measure the absolute abundance of every unique TCRbeta CDR3 rearrangement. Productive Simpson clonality was computed per sample as the square root of Simpson's diversity index over productive rearrangements. TCRdb's version of the immuneACCESS table is confined to in-frame rearrangements and falls short of the full clone set. An unresolved V gene accounts for under half of the shortfall where checked; the remainder is of unknown origin. V and J calls and clone size are copied from that table; D and trimming were computed from the DNA. This sample has 220,000 or so clones in its table, and roughly 83% of those were observed once. Clones ranked in the top ten supply roughly 1.3% of the sample.

A single count supports this clone. The antigen this receptor binds is unknown. Base qualities were left out, and no much larger clone turns up one base away. Summary of the overall study and its limitations: How much clinical and demographic metadata was included differed by source and by participant, and the metadata was provided uncurated.

The sequence links TRBV5-6 to TRBJ2-5; a stretch of 7 junction bases matches TRBD1. This receptor was taken from a woman aged 40 to 50 with acute COVID-19. The material sequenced was PBMCs or T cells enriched from blood (not recorded which). The CDR3 is CASSSTGFRETQYF. In nucleotide form, the sequence is TGTGCCAGCAGCTCGACAGGGTTTCGAGAGACCCAGTACTTC.